The 5 T cell receptor beta chains listed next were all sequenced from one sample in a study of CD8+ T cells in alopecia areata. Treatment of the sample: oral pan-JAK inhibitor, 5-10 mg twice daily. cDNA prepared by RNA extraction and subsequent reverse transcription served as the template for sequencing. This table comes from immunoSEQ multiplex PCR, and its TCRdb copy is limited to in-frame clones, with some not included. Of a few hundred thousand clones in the sample, more than 30% were seen once. This sample comprised CD4+ T cells sorted from blood, obtained between weeks 30 and 35, from a patient treated with tofacitinib. The receptors come from a human donor with alopecia areata.

This clone was found a few times. This chain uses TRBV15 with TRBJ2-7, with a weak D call TRBD2 (5 bases). CDR3 length: 13 residues. The ends were cut back, 1 base at V and 6 bases at J, with 10 bases in the middle. Germline V gives CDR1 LNHNV, CDR2 YYDKDF (reference sequence). In DNA form, the CDR3 reads TGTGCCACCAGCAGAGGACTTGGAGGCGAGCAGTACTTC. Encoded protein: CATSRGLGGEQYF.

Concerning this clone itself: This specimen includes other DNA sequences encoding the same CDR3. CDR3 in DNA: TGCGCCAGCAGCCGGGGGAGCACAGATACGCAGTATTTT. Amino acids: CASSRGSTDTQYF. The gene calls are TRBV5-1 and TRBJ2-3; TRBD2 might be the D (6 bases). Germline V gene lookup returns CDR1 SGHRS and CDR2 YFSETQ. Trimming pared 4 bases from V and 0 bases from J, leaving 6 bases between. The CDR3 totals 13 residues.

In its sample, this clone was seen a few times. The rearrangement links TRBV7-3 to TRBJ2-1; TRBD1 agrees at 7 bases. Germline V gene lookup returns CDR1 SGHTA and CDR2 FQGTGA. This CDR3 spans 15 amino acids. The J segment lost 0 bases and the V segment lost 5 bases, leaving 4 bases of the junction unmatched. CDR3 nucleotide sequence: TGTGCCAGCAGCCCCGACAGGGACTCCTACAATGAGCAGTTCTTC. This codes for CASSPDRDSYNEQFF. Full variable domain (rest looked up from reference TRBV7-3 and TRBJ2-1): GAGVSQTPSNKVTEKGKYVELRCDPISGHTALYWYRQSLGQGPEFLIYFQGTGAADDSGLPNDRFFAVRPEGSVSTLKIQRTERGDSAVYLCASSPDRDSYNEQFFGPGTRLTVL.

J is TRBJ1-4 and V is TRBV6-6, with D unresolved. Trimming took off 2 bases at V and 5 bases at J, with 9 bases between the two ends. This CDR3 has 14 amino acids. Germline loops: CDR1 MNHNY, CDR2 SVGAGI (reference sequence). This CDR3 is CASSYITPNEKLFF. In DNA, the CDR3 is TGTGCCAGCAGTTACATCACACCGAATGAAAAACTGTTTTTT.

This clone was counted only a few times. CDR3 in amino acids: CSVEDWSQETQYF. The CDR3 DNA follows: TGCAGCGTTGAAGATTGGAGCCAAGAGACCCAGTACTTC. The chain couples TRBV29-1 to TRBJ2-5; D remains unclear. The germline V gene has CDR1 SQVTM and CDR2 ANQGSEA. This CDR3 has 13 amino acids. V lost 0 bases, J lost 1 base, and 6 bases lay in between.